The T cell receptor beta chain under discussion was sequenced for a study of a mutant IDH1 vaccine in newly diagnosed glioma. Findings of the study overall: Changes in top peripheral clonotypes did not appear linked to pseudoprogression.

Clones were read by immunoSEQ multiplex PCR, and TCRdb kept only the in-frame ones, dropping some. The sample carries some 27,000 clones, roughly 80% recorded once. As for time point: week 23, last vaccination. It was 300 ug of mutant IDH1 20-mer peptide that made up each vaccine dose, given with topical imiquimod. With regard to this clone: No antigen is known for it.

This sample comprised PBMCs, obtained from a glioma patient whose treatment included an IDH1 peptide vaccine. This TCR derives from a woman in her twenties or thirties with glioma.

The CDR3 loop is CAISEQENYGYTF. CDR3 nucleotide sequence: TGTGCCATCAGTGAACAGGAGAACTATGGCTACACCTTC. J is TRBJ1-2 and V is TRBV10-3, with D maybe TRBD1 (5 bases). Germline V gene data show CDR1 as ENHRY and CDR2 as SYGVKD. The CDR3 consists of 13 residues. V lost 3 bases, J lost 2 bases, and 7 bases lay in between.